The present TCR beta chain was sequenced within a study of CD8+CD57+ T cells in acquired aplastic anemia. Study context: When averaged, DNA from sorted CD4+ and CD8+ cells came to 2.5 to 4 ug.

Genomic DNA templated the TCR beta VDJ and CDR3 profiling. TCRdb reprocessed the reads via MiXCR and lists one record per CDR3 protein. Of 150,000 or so distinct CDR3 sequences in the sample, about 54% are singletons; the top ten hold 12%. The CDR3 has 20 residues. Patients included in sequencing had previously demonstrated CD8+CD57+ cell expansion by flow cytometry. Among the patients, all had severe acquired aplastic anemia. Therapy had not been given to patients before blood sampling. This clonotype was seen at least ten times. This TCR was recovered from a human donor with aplastic anemia. The specimen was sorted CD4+, CD8+, or CD8+CD57+ T cells (not recorded which) from PBMCs. The chain carries TRBV21-1 and TRBJ2-7; the table gives TRBD1 as D, unverified against the DNA. TRBV21-1 has pseudogene status. The CDR3 nucleotides read TGTGCCAGCAGCAAAAGGGACAGCCAATACCCCTACGCCGGCTCCTACGAGCAGTACTTC. Translation: CASSKRDSQYPYAGSYEQYF.